This TCR beta chain originates from a study of OX40 agonist ivuxolimab in advanced cancers. The V gene lost 4 bases and the J gene lost 0 bases, with 4 bases spanning the gap. CDR3 length equals 13 residues. Germline V gene sequence: CDR1 LNHDA, CDR2 SQIVND (reference sequence). Sequenced by immunoSEQ multiplex PCR; TCRdb stores in-frame clones only, minus some. Of 75,000 to 100,000 clones listed, around nine tenths were seen once; the top ten hold roughly 0.52%. The rearrangement uses TRBV19 and TRBJ2-1, with D unresolved. The receptor's source is an adult with an advanced solid tumor such as melanoma, head and neck, liver or kidney cancer. Material: CD4+ or CD8+ T cells sorted from blood, obtained in a trial of the OX40 agonist ivuxolimab. The chain's CDR3 is CASSTSSYNEQFF. In DNA, the CDR3 is TGTGCCAGTAGTACCAGCTCCTACAATGAGCAGTTCTTC.